This record looks at one TCR beta chain sequence and its context. 60 Vbeta and 13 Jbeta primers were used in PCR. Some clones are missing from TCRdb's copy, which holds only in-frame ones; the method was immunoSEQ multiplex PCR. The table has 100,000 to 150,000 clones, roughly four fifths seen once. These data come from a study of cytomegalovirus exposure and HLA in healthy donors. V trimming: 0 bases; J trimming: 3 bases; junction bases outside the gene matches: 5. Per germline, CDR1 LGHNA and CDR2 YSLEER. The CDR3 sequence is 15 residues long. This receptor was identified in a woman in her forties in good health and CMV-seropositive. The J gene is TRBJ2-7, the V gene TRBV4-3, with TRBD2 matching 7 bases. The material sequenced was PBMCs. This CDR3 reads CASSQDTSVVYEQYF. In DNA form, the CDR3 reads TGCGCCAGCAGCCAAGATACTAGCGTCGTCTACGAGCAGTACTTC.